The T cell receptor (beta chain) under discussion was sequenced for a study of blood T cell repertoires in COVID-19 (dated by TCRdb to 2018 to 2020). Study-level background: Samples covering the acute and convalescent phases of COVID-19 were provided by collaborators in the United States, Italy and Spain. The prospective study material was composed of cDNA or gDNA derived from T cells, B-cell-depleted T cells, or PBMCs. Subjects who had been exposed to COVID-19, were actively infected with it, or had recovered from it provided the deeply sampled blood TCRbeta repertoires that made up the dataset. The repertoires were made available in a free public database intended to serve as a resource for research on the immune response to SARS-CoV-2. Nearly every sample came with metadata listing a de-identified subject ID, COVID-19 status, age in years and sex. Samples came from the ongoing ImmuneRACE study (first 160 participants) plus 1,254 subjects from 6 global collaborators. HLA class I and class II types, where available, came from metadata supplied by the sample provider rather than from assay-based typing. What the study reported, not specific to this receptor: The quantity of clinical and demographic metadata differed by source and by participant and was supplied without curation.

Enrolling through a virtual design, the prospective study's participants ranged in age from roughly 18 to 89 years and lived across roughly 24 United States geographic areas. In the prospective study, cohorts were assigned on the basis of participant-reported clinical history obtained from a screening survey and a study questionnaire. A participant counted as exposed if, within 2 weeks of entering the study, that participant had been in contact with someone who had a PCR-confirmed or clinician-diagnosed COVID-19 case. Each participant in the prospective study had whole blood, serum and a nasopharyngeal or oropharyngeal swab collected by mobile phlebotomists. Additional blood draws and questionnaires over an approximately two-month period could optionally be provided by prospective study participants. Before DNA extraction, blood samples from the prospective study were shipped at room temperature or frozen.

TCRbeta CDR3 regions were amplified from genomic DNA by means of the immunoSEQ Assay, a bias-controlled multiplex PCR. The study's own analysis went as follows. The number of nucleated cells in each sample was estimated from the amplification of reference gene primers within the assay. Sequence reads were collapsed and filtered to measure the absolute abundance of every unique TCRbeta CDR3 rearrangement. Productive Simpson clonality was computed per sample as the square root of Simpson's diversity index over productive rearrangements. This is the immuneACCESS table as TCRdb keeps it, with only in-frame sequences that have V and J called. A part of the clones is gone; compared with another copy, unresolved V genes explain less than half, and the rest is unexplained. From that table come the V and J calls and clone size; the DNA was used to work out D and trimming. The sample has 330,000 or so clones on record, about nine tenths of them singletons. Approximately 0.97% of the sample is taken by the ten largest.

The germline V gene encodes CDR1 SGHRS and CDR2 YFSETQ. The CDR3 covers 14 residues, taking in both the cysteine and the phenylalanine. Solely the CDR3 DNA is kept, with 42 bases framed from the first base. V lost 3 bases and J lost 4 bases, and the count of bases not matched to a germline gene is 4. To note about this clone: The clone's antigen remains unknown. It has no much larger one-base neighbor in the sample; base qualities were not kept. The sample contains more than one DNA sequence encoding this CDR3.

The source material was PBMCs or T cells enriched from blood (not recorded which). The chain employs TRBV5-1 and TRBJ1-3, and 7 junction bases match TRBD1. The source of this sequence is a young woman who had been exposed to COVID-19. The sequence in DNA is TGCGCCAGCAGCTCAACGACAGGGGGAAACACCATATATTTT. This gives the protein CASSSTTGGNTIYF.